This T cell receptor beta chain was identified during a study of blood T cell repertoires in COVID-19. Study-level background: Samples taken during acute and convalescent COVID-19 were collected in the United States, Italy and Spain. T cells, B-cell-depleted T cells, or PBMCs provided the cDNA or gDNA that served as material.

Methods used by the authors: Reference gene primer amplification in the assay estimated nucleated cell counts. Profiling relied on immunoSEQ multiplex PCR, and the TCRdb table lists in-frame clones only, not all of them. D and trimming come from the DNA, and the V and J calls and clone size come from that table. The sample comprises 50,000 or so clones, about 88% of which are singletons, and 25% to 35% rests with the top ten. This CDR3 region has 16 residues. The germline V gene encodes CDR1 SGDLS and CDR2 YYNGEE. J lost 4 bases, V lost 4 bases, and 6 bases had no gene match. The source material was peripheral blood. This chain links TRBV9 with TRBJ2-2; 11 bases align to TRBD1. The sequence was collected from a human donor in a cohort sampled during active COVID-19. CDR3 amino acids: CASSTGQGAPTGELFF. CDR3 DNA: TGTGCCAGCAGCACCGGACAGGGGGCGCCCACCGGGGAGCTGTTTTTT.